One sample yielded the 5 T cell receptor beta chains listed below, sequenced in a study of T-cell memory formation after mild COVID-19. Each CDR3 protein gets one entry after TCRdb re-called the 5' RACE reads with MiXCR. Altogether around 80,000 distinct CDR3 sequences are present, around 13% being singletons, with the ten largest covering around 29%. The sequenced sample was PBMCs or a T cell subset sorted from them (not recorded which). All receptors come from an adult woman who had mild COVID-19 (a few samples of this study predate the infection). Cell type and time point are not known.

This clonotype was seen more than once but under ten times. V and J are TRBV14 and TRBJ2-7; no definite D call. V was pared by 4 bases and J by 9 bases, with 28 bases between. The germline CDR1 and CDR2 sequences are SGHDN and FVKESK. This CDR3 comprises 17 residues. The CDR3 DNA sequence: TGTGCCAGCAGCCTTTCTGATGAGGCGATATACGAGCATGGGCAGTACTTC. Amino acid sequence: CASSLSDEAIYEHGQYF.

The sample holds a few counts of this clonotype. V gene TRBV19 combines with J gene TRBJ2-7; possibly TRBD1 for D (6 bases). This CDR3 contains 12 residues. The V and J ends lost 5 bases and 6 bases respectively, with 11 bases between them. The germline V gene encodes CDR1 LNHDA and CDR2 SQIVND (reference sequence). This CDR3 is CASSEQGAEQYF. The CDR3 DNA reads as TGTGCCAGTAGTGAACAGGGTGCCGAGCAGTACTTC. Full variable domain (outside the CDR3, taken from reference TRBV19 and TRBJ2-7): DGGITQSPKYLFRKEGQNVTLSCEQNLNHDAMYWYRQDPGQGLRLIYYSQIVNDFQKGDIAEGYSVSREKKESFPLTVTSAQKNPTAFYLCASSEQGAEQYFGPGTRLTVT.

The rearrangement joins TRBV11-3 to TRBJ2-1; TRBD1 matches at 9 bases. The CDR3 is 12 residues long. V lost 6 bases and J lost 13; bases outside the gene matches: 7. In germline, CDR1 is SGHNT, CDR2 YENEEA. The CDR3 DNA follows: TGTGCCAGCAGTTGGATGGGACAGGGCCAGTTCTTC. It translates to CASSWMGQGQFF.

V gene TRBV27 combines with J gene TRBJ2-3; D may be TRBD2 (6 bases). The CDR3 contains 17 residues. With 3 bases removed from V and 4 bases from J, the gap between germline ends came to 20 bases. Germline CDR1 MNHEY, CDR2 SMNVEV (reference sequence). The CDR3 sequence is CASSFVRDPLGPDTQYF. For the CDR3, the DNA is TGTGCCAGCAGTTTTGTGCGGGACCCGCTCGGACCAGATACGCAGTATTTT.

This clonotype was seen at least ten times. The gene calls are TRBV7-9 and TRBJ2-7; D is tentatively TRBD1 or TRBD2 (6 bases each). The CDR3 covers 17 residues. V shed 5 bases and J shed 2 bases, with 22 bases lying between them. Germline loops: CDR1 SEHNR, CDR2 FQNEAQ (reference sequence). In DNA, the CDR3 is TGTGCCAGCAGCCGCTTCCAAGGGGGGACCATTCCCTACGAGCAGTACTTC. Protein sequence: CASSRFQGGTIPYEQYF. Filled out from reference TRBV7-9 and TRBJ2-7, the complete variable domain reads DTGVSQNPRHKITKRGQNVTFRCDPISEHNRLYWYRQTLGQGPEFLTYFQNEAQLEKSRLLSDRFSAERPKGSFSTLEIQRTEQGDSAMYLCASSRFQGGTIPYEQYFGPGTRLTVT.